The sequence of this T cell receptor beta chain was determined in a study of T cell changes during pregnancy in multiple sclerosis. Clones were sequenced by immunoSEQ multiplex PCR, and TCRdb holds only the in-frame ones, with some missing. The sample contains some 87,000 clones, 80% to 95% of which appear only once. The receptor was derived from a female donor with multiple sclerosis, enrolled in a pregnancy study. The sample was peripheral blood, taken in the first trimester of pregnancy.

CDR3 amino acids: CASSQGTAYGYTF. The CDR3, as DNA: TGCGCCAGCAGCCAAGGGACAGCCTATGGCTACACCTTC. The chain couples TRBV4-1 to TRBJ1-2, with D perhaps matching TRBD1 (6 bases). V was pared by 1 base and J by 4 bases, with 7 bases between. Germline CDR1 and CDR2: MGHRA and YSYEKL. This CDR3 is 13 amino acids long.